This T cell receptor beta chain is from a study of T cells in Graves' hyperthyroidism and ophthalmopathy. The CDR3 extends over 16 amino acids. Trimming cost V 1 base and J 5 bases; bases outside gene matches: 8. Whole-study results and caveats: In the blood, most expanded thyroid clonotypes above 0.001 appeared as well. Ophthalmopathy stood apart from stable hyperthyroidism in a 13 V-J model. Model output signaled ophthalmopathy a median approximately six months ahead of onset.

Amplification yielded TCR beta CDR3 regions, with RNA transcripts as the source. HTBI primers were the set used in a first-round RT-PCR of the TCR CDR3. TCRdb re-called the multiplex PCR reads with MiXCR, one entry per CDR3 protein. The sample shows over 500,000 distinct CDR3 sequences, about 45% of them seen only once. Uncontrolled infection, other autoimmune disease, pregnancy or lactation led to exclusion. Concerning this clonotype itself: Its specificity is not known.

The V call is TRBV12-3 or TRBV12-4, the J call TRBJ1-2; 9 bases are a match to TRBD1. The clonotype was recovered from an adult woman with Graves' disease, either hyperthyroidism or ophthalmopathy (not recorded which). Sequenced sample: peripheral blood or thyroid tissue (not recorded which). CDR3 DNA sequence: TGTGCCAGCAGTTTAGGCTTGGGACAGGGAGGATATGGCTACACCTTC. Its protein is CASSLGLGQGGYGYTF.